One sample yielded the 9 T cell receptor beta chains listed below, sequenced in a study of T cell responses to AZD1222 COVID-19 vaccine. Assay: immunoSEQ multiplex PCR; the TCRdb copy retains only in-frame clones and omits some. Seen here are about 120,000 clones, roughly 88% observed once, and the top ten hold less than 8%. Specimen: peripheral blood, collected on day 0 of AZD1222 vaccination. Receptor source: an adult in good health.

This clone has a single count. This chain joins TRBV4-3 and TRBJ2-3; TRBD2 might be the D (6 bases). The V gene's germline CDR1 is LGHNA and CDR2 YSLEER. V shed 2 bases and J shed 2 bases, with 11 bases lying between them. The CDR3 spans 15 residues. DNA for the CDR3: TGCGCCAGCAGCCAACAGGGACTGTACACAGATACGCAGTATTTT. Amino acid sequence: CASSQQGLYTDTQYF.

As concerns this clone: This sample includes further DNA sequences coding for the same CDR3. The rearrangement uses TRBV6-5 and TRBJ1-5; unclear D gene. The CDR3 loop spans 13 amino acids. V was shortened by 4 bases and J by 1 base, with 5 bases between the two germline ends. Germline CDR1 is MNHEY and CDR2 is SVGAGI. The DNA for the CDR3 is TGTGCCAGCAGTTCCTACAGCAATCAGCCCCAGCATTTT. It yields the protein CASSSYSNQPQHF.

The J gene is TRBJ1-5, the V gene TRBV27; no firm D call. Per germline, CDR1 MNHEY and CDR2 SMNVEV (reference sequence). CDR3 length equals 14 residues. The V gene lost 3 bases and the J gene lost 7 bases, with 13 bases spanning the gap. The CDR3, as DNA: TGTGCCAGCAGTTTGGCTGCGGGGATACAGCCCCAGCATTTT. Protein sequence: CASSLAAGIQPQHF.

The CDR3 region has the DNA TGTGCCAGCAGCTTAGCGGGGGGGGATCAGCCCCAGCATTTT. This gives the protein CASSLAGGDQPQHF. The chain uses TRBV7-2 and TRBJ1-5, with D perhaps matching TRBD1 (5 bases). The germline V gene encodes CDR1 SGHTA and CDR2 FQGNSA. This CDR3 region has 14 residues. V gave up 0 bases and J gave up 5 bases, with 8 bases separating them. The full variable domain, with the rest looked up from reference TRBV7-2 and TRBJ1-5, is GAGVSQSPSNKVTEKGKDVELRCDPISGHTALYWYRQSLGQGLEFLIYFQGNSAPDKSGLPSDRFSAERTGGSVSTLTIQRTQQEDSAVYLCASSLAGGDQPQHFGDGTRLSIL.

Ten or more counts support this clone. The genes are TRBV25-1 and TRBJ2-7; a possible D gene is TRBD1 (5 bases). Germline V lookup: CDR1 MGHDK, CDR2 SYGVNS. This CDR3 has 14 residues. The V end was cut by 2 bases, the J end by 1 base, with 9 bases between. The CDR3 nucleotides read TGTGCCAGCAGTGAACTGGGGCAGTCCTACGAGCAGTACTTC. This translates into CASSELGQSYEQYF.

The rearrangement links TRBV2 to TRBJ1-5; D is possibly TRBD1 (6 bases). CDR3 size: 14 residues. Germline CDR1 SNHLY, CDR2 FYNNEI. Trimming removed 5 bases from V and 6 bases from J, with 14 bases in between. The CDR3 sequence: CASSSHREVQPQHF. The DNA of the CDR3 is TGTGCCAGCAGTTCCCACAGGGAGGTTCAGCCCCAGCATTTT.

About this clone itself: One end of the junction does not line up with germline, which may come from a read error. CDR3: CASSLGDGIRYF. The CDR3 DNA reads TGTGCCAGCAGCTTAGGGGACGGGATCCGCTATTTT. The rearrangement uses TRBV7-9 and TRBJ1-4; possible D gene TRBD1, 5 bases. The CDR3 is made up of 12 amino acids. CDR1 SEHNR and CDR2 FQNEAQ come from the germline V gene (reference sequence).

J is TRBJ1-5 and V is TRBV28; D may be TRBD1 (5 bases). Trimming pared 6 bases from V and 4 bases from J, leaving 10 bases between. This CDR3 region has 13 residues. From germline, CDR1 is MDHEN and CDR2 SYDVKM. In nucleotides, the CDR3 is TGTGCCAGCAGCCGTCCAGGGAATCAGCCCCAGCATTTT. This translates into CASSRPGNQPQHF. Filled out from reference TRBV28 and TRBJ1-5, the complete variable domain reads DVKVTQSSRYLVKRTGEKVFLECVQDMDHENMFWYRQDPGLGLRLIYFSYDVKMKEKGDIPEGYSVSREKKERFSLILESASTNQTSMYLCASSRPGNQPQHFGDGTRLSIL.

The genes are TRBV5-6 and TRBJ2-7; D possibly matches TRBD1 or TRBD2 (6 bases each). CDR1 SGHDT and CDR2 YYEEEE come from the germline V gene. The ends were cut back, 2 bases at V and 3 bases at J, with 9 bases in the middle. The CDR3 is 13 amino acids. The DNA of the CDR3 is TGTGCCAGCAGCTTAGGGGGGATCTACGAGCAGTACTTC. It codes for CASSLGGIYEQYF.